A single sample gave rise to the 14 T cell receptor beta chains below, sequenced in a study of response to subunit inactivated influenza vaccine. One entry per CDR3 protein, called by TCRdb with MiXCR from the RT-PCR reads. The sample has more than 600,000 distinct CDR3 sequences, 18% seen once. The specimen was PBMCs from blood, collected 5 to 6 days after vaccination. The source of these receptors is a man in his fifties or sixties who received an inactivated influenza vaccine.

This clonotype was recorded many times. This rearrangement joins TRBV20-1 to TRBJ1-4, with D hard to call. V shed 6 bases and J shed 4 bases, with 12 bases lying between them. The germline V gene has CDR1 DFQATT and CDR2 SNEGSKA (reference sequence). The CDR3 totals 13 residues. The CDR3 nucleotides read TGCAGTGCCCAAGCGGACGGTAATGAAAAACTGTTTTTT. Translation gives CSAQADGNEKLFF.

This clonotype has ten or more counts. The chain links TRBV27 to TRBJ2-3; D might be TRBD1 or TRBD2, each matching 6 bases. Trimming removed 6 bases from V and 8 bases from J, with 9 bases in between. Germline V gene lookup returns CDR1 MNHEY and CDR2 SMNVEV (reference sequence). This CDR3 spans 11 amino acids. The CDR3 is CASRKGGTQYF. CDR3 sequence (DNA): TGTGCCAGCAGGAAGGGGGGTACGCAGTATTTT.

This chain links TRBV5-6 with TRBJ2-1, with 10 bases lining up with TRBD2. V lost 4 bases to trimming and J lost 6 bases; unmatched junction nucleotides: 10. The CDR3 runs to 16 residues. The germline V gene encodes CDR1 SGHDT and CDR2 YYEEEE. CDR3 in amino acids: CASSHNPSGSGNEQFF. The CDR3 nucleotides read TGTGCCAGCAGCCATAATCCTAGCGGGAGTGGCAATGAGCAGTTCTTC.

This clonotype was recorded once. The chain is built from TRBV9 and TRBJ2-3; 7 bases match TRBD2. V was clipped by 6 bases and J by 0 bases; unmatched bases: 7. The CDR3 has 15 residues. The V gene's germline CDR1 is SGDLS and CDR2 YYNGEE. The CDR3 reads CASTWNSGSTDTQYF. The DNA of the CDR3 is TGTGCCAGCACCTGGAATAGCGGGAGCACAGATACGCAGTATTTT.

This clonotype showed up just a few times. The V gene is TRBV4-1, the J gene TRBJ1-1; the D gene is possibly TRBD1 (5 bases). Trimming took off 5 bases at V and 4 bases at J, with 14 bases between the two ends. Germline-derived CDR1 and CDR2 are MGHRA and YSYEKL. The CDR3 loop spans 14 amino acids. The CDR3 DNA reads as TGCGCCAGCAGCGCCCAAACGGGGGTCACTGAAGCTTTCTTT. Translation: CASSAQTGVTEAFF.

The genes are TRBV7-3 and TRBJ2-2; D is uncertain. The CDR3 has 14 residues. V lost 2 bases to trimming and J lost 7 bases, with 11 bases between them. The germline V gene encodes CDR1 SGHTA and CDR2 FQGTGA. The CDR3 region has the DNA TGTGCCAGCAGCTTAGTAGCATTAGGCGGGGAGCTGTTTTTT. This codes for CASSLVALGGELFF.

The rearrangement joins TRBV28 to TRBJ1-2, with 7 positions matching TRBD1. Germline CDR1 MDHEN, CDR2 SYDVKM. The CDR3 is 15 residues long. V lost 3 bases and J lost 4; bases outside the gene matches: 8. The CDR3 is CASSFLDRDTYGYTF. DNA of the CDR3: TGTGCCAGCAGTTTTCTCGACAGGGACACCTATGGCTACACCTTC.

The chain recombines TRBV4-1 with TRBJ2-1; 11 bases fit TRBD2. The germline gives CDR1 MGHRA, CDR2 YSYEKL. The CDR3 extends over 15 amino acids. The V segment lost 4 bases and the J segment 8 bases; nucleotides outside the gene matches: 7. CDR3 in DNA: TGCGCCAGCAGCCCCAAGCTAGCGGGGGGATATGAGCAGTTCTTC. It yields the protein CASSPKLAGGYEQFF.

This chain links TRBV18 with TRBJ2-1, with TRBD1 matching 7 bases. Germline lookup yields CDR1 KGHSH and CDR2 LQKENI. The CDR3 contains 15 residues. Trimming removed 8 bases from V and 0 bases from J; junction bases left unmatched: 7. CDR3 residues: CASPRDRDSYNEQFF. CDR3 sequence (DNA): TGTGCCAGCCCCAGAGACAGGGACTCCTACAATGAGCAGTTCTTC.

The chain combines TRBV2 with TRBJ2-2; unclear D gene. Trimming removed 8 bases at V and 5 bases at J, with 18 bases between. This CDR3 has 15 residues. Per germline, CDR1 SNHLY and CDR2 FYNNEI. CDR3 residues: CASRFEGQVTGELFF. CDR3 DNA: TGTGCCAGCCGGTTCGAAGGGCAGGTGACCGGGGAGCTGTTTTTT. The variable domain in full, completed from reference TRBV2 and TRBJ2-2, reads EPEVTQTPSHQVTQMGQEVILRCVPISNHLYFYWYRQILGQKVEFLVSFYNNEISEKSEIFDDQFSVERPDGSNFTLKIRSTKLEDSAMYFCASRFEGQVTGELFFGEGSRLTVL.

V usage is TRBV10-3 and J usage is TRBJ2-3; 14 nucleotides match TRBD2. Germline lookup yields CDR1 ENHRY and CDR2 SYGVKD. This CDR3 is built from 16 residues. J lost 5 bases, V lost 10 bases, and 11 bases had no gene match. The DNA for the CDR3 is TGTGCCACCAGGACTAGCGGGGGGCTGTATGGAGATACGCAGTATTTT. It specifies CATRTSGGLYGDTQYF.

The chain couples TRBV10-3 to TRBJ2-2; D possibly corresponds to TRBD1 (5 bases). The CDR3 is 13 amino acids. Trimming cost V 3 bases and J 5 bases, with 7 bases left between them. The germline CDR1 and CDR2 sequences are ENHRY and SYGVKD. Here the CDR3 reads CAISDQGTGELFF. For the CDR3, the DNA is TGTGCCATCAGTGACCAGGGTACCGGGGAGCTGTTTTTT.

The genes are TRBV25-1 and TRBJ2-1, with 7 bases aligning to TRBD1. This CDR3 region has 16 residues. Trimming at V came to 3 bases and at J to 5 bases, leaving 10 bases not matched to a gene. Germline V gene lookup returns CDR1 MGHDK and CDR2 SYGVNS. The CDR3 loop reads CASSESGTARNNEQFF. The CDR3 DNA reads as TGTGCCAGCAGTGAGTCCGGGACAGCCCGGAACAATGAGCAGTTCTTC.

This clonotype was detected only a few times. Relative to the germline gene, one junction end is altered; a read error may explain this. The CDR3 here is CAISGSSYNEQFF. The DNA for the CDR3 is TGTGCCATCAGCGGAAGCTCCTACAATGAGCAGTTCTTC. This sequence joins TRBV7-9 and TRBJ2-1; the D gene is possibly TRBD2 (5 bases). The CDR3 runs to 13 residues. Per germline, CDR1 SEHNR and CDR2 FQNEAQ (reference sequence).